This TCR beta chain is from a study of CXCR3-negative and CXCR3-positive naive CD8 T cells. Study at large: The dataset comprises around 130 million TRB reads in total, with about 1.5 +/- 0.3 million reads per library. Study results and caveats: Naive subsets displayed similar surface CD5, and TCR strength was inferred from TRB CDR3 properties. A higher hydrophobicity marked the TRB CDR3s of CXCR3-positive naive cells versus CXCR3-negative naive cells.

Comment on this clonotype: Its antigen is unidentified.

This CDR3 region has 14 residues. CDR1 KGHSY and CDR2 FQNENV come from the germline V gene. UMI-labeled 5' RACE TRB cDNA libraries were prepared from the cells. TCRdb reprocessed the 5' RACE reads and stores each CDR3 protein as one record, lacking DNA. This listing includes 100,000 to 150,000 distinct CDR3 sequences. The V call is TRBV16, the J call TRBJ1-6. This TCR was recovered from a human donor in good health. Some clones in this sample may be carry-over from other donors' samples. Sequences were obtained from naive CXCR3+ CD8+ T cells from blood. As to subset: CD45RO-CCR7+CD27+CD95- naive CD8+ T cells expressing CXCR3 (TNR3+). The CDR3 sequence is CASSQGGLDSPLHF.